This entry is about one TCR beta chain. The sample originates from a study of cytomegalovirus exposure and HLA in healthy donors. Overall study: The same platform as the approximately 670 first-cohort repertoires was used for the 100 to 150 validation repertoires, a later analysis reported.

With 0 bases removed from V and 3 bases from J, the gap between germline ends came to 14 bases. Per the germline V gene, CDR1 is GTSNPN and CDR2 is SVGIG (reference sequence). CDR3 length: 15 amino acids. TCRdb's table, derived via immunoSEQ multiplex PCR, lists solely in-frame clones and lacks some. The sample has more than 140,000 clones; about 88% are singletons. The material sequenced was PBMCs. The gene calls are TRBV30 and TRBJ1-2, with D maybe TRBD1 (5 bases). This clonotype was obtained from a woman between 18 and 29 years old in good health and CMV-seropositive. CDR3 nucleotides: TGTGCCTGGAGTGTAAAGGGCAGGGCCTACTATGGCTACACCTTC. It yields the protein CAWSVKGRAYYGYTF. The complete variable domain, with remaining parts taken from reference TRBV30 and TRBJ1-2, reads SQTIHQWPATLVQPVGSPLSLECTVEGTSNPNLYWYRQAAGRGLQLLFYSVGIGQISSEVPQNLSASRPQDRQFILSSKKLLLSDSGFYLCAWSVKGRAYYGYTFGSGTRLTVV.